These 17 T cell receptor beta chains were all obtained from the same sample, sequenced in a study of T cell responses to AZD1222 COVID-19 vaccine. The method was immunoSEQ multiplex PCR; TCRdb's version includes in-frame clones alone and lacks a portion of them. The data show more than 70,000 clones, roughly nine tenths seen once. The starting material was peripheral blood, obtained on day 0 of AZD1222 vaccination. Source of these receptors: an adult in good health.

V usage is TRBV10-3 and J usage is TRBJ2-3, with TRBD2 matching 9 bases. The V segment lost 9 bases and the J segment 3 bases; nucleotides outside the gene matches: 10. Germline CDR1 is ENHRY and CDR2 is SYGVKD. The CDR3 totals 15 residues. CDR3 in amino acids: CAIHKAGGTTDTQYF. In DNA form, the CDR3 reads TGTGCCATACATAAAGCGGGAGGTACTACAGATACGCAGTATTTT.

This clone was detected only a few times. J is TRBJ2-7 and V is TRBV9; D tentatively fits TRBD1 or TRBD2 (5 bases each). This CDR3 is 17 amino acids long. The V and J ends lost 1 base and 2 bases respectively, with 19 bases between them. Germline CDR1 is SGDLS and CDR2 is YYNGEE. The CDR3 reads CASSVRSSQGPPYEQYF. The CDR3, as DNA: TGTGCCAGCAGCGTAAGGTCCTCCCAGGGACCCCCCTACGAGCAGTACTTC. The full variable domain, with the rest looked up from reference TRBV9 and TRBJ2-7, is DSGVTQTPKHLITATGQRVTLRCSPRSGDLSVYWYQQSLDQGLQFLIQYYNGEERAKGNILERFSAQQFPDLHSELNLSSLELGDSALYFCASSVRSSQGPPYEQYFGPGTRLTVT.

The V and J genes are TRBV7-8 and TRBJ2-7; 7 bases fit TRBD2. The ends lost 0 bases at V and 5 bases at J; junction bases unmatched: 10. CDR1 and CDR2 (germline): SGHVS, FQNEAQ. This CDR3 comprises 16 residues. As DNA, the CDR3 is TGTGCCAGCAGCTTAGCGTCTAGCGGACTAGTTGACGAGCAGTACTTC. This encodes CASSLASSGLVDEQYF.

In its sample, this clone was seen once. The J gene is TRBJ2-3, the V gene TRBV30, with unresolved D. Trimming pared 0 bases from V and 8 bases from J, leaving 3 bases between. CDR3 size: 10 residues. Germline CDR1 reads GTSNPN; CDR2 reads SVGIG (reference sequence). The CDR3: CAWSVSTQYF. The CDR3, as DNA: TGTGCCTGGAGTGTATCTACGCAGTATTTT.

The chain carries TRBV4-2 and TRBJ2-7, with a possible D match to TRBD2 (5 bases). Germline CDR1 reads LGHNA; CDR2 reads YNFKEQ. The CDR3 loop spans 13 amino acids. Trimming removed 0 bases from V and 8 bases from J, with 11 bases in between. CDR3 loop: CASSQEEGRQQYF. The DNA of the CDR3 is TGTGCCAGCAGCCAAGAAGAGGGAAGGCAGCAGTACTTC.

The rearrangement joins TRBV5-1 to TRBJ2-7, with 7 bases matching TRBD1. CDR1 is SGHRS and CDR2 is YFSETQ in the germline V gene. CDR3 size: 14 residues. After removal of 0 bases from V and 2 bases from J, the junction contained 2 bases not matched to a gene. This CDR3 is CASSLEGGTYEQYF. CDR3 DNA: TGCGCCAGCAGCTTGGAAGGGGGCACCTACGAGCAGTACTTC.

This clone is a singleton in its sample. The chain couples TRBV7-9 to TRBJ1-5, with a possible D match to TRBD1 (5 bases). The CDR3 spans 14 residues. Germline V gene sequence: CDR1 SEHNR, CDR2 FQNEAQ (reference sequence). V gave up 5 bases and J gave up 4 bases, with 12 bases separating them. The CDR3 sequence is CASSKSGGNQPQHF. For the CDR3, the DNA is TGTGCCAGCAGCAAATCTGGGGGGAATCAGCCCCAGCATTTT. The variable domain in full, with the rest retrieved from reference TRBV7-9 and TRBJ1-5, is DTGVSQNPRHKITKRGQNVTFRCDPISEHNRLYWYRQTLGQGPEFLTYFQNEAQLEKSRLLSDRFSAERPKGSFSTLEIQRTEQGDSAMYLCASSKSGGNQPQHFGDGTRLSIL.

V and J are TRBV19 and TRBJ2-1; TRBD2 aligns across 13 bases. V shed 4 bases, J shed 8 bases, and the junction held 8 bases outside the gene matches. The CDR3 spans 16 residues. The germline V gene encodes CDR1 LNHDA and CDR2 SQIVND (reference sequence). The CDR3 protein is CASSTRTSGSTHEQFF. In DNA, the CDR3 is TGTGCCAGTAGTACCCGGACTAGCGGGAGTACCCATGAGCAGTTCTTC.

J is TRBJ2-5 and V is TRBV11-2; 8 bases match TRBD2. The CDR3 extends over 17 amino acids. Trimming took 1 base from V and 3 from J; bases not matched to a gene: 10. Germline V gives CDR1 SGHAT, CDR2 FQNNGV. Written as DNA, the CDR3 is TGTGCCAGCAGCTTAGGTGTCGGGGGGGCCCGGGAAGAGACCCAGTACTTC. Translation: CASSLGVGGAREETQYF.

The chain carries TRBV10-3 and TRBJ2-7, with a tentative D call TRBD1 (5 bases). This CDR3 region has 11 residues. V was clipped by 6 bases and J by 6 bases, with 9 bases between them. CDR1 ENHRY and CDR2 SYGVKD come from the germline V gene. CDR3 nucleotide sequence: TGTGCCATCAGCCAGGACACCGAGCAGTACTTC. Encoded protein: CAISQDTEQYF.

The rearrangement links TRBV2 to TRBJ1-5; 7 nucleotides match TRBD1. J gave up 6 bases and V 6 bases, and 8 bases lay outside the gene matches. The CDR3 totals 14 residues. Germline loops: CDR1 SNHLY, CDR2 FYNNEI. This CDR3 is CASSPVTGSQPQHF. The CDR3 region has the DNA TGTGCCAGCAGCCCAGTGACAGGGAGTCAGCCCCAGCATTTT.

V is TRBV9 and J is TRBJ2-1; tentatively, D is TRBD1 or TRBD2 (5 bases each). The CDR3 has 12 residues. V shed 0 bases and J shed 10 bases, with 8 bases lying between them. Germline CDR1 is SGDLS and CDR2 is YYNGEE. The CDR3 coding sequence is TGTGCCAGCAGCGTAGGTAGGGACGAGCAGTTCTTC. Amino acids: CASSVGRDEQFF.

The gene calls are TRBV24-1 and TRBJ2-3; 9 bases line up with TRBD1. The CDR3 has 17 residues. Trimming removed 4 bases from V and 0 bases from J; junction bases left unmatched: 7. CDR1 and CDR2 (germline): KGHDR, SFDVKD. CDR3 sequence reads: CATSDPDRGGSTDTQYF. CDR3 coding DNA: TGTGCCACCAGTGACCCTGACAGGGGGGGGAGCACAGATACGCAGTATTTT.

A single count supports this clone. The chain joins TRBV7-8 to TRBJ2-3; weak D call: TRBD2 (7 bases). Germline V gene data show CDR1 as SGHVS and CDR2 as FQNEAQ. CDR3 size: 16 residues. Deletions cut 4 bases from V and 6 bases from J, with 20 bases between. The CDR3 DNA follows: TGTGCCAGCAGCTCTGGGGGGGGGCGAGCTAGCGATACGCAGTATTTT. It is translated as CASSSGGGRASDTQYF. The full variable domain, completed using reference TRBV7-8 and TRBJ2-3, is GAGVSQSPRYKVAKRGQDVALRCDPISGHVSLFWYQQALGQGPEFLTYFQNEAQLDKSGLPSDRFFAERPEGSVSTLKIQRTQQEDSAVYLCASSSGGGRASDTQYFGPGTRLTVL.

The chain carries TRBV3-1 (or the pseudogene TRBV3-2) and TRBJ1-6, with D hard to call. There are 16 residues in the CDR3. Trimming took 2 bases from V and 3 from J, leaving 11 bases between them. Per germline, CDR1 LGHDT and CDR2 YNNKEL (reference sequence). The CDR3 protein is CASSQLGEYYNSPLHF. The CDR3 nucleotides are TGTGCCAGCAGCCAACTTGGGGAATACTATAATTCACCCCTCCACTTT.

This chain uses TRBV18 with TRBJ1-1, with D tentatively TRBD1 (5 bases). The CDR3 is 13 residues long. Between the trimmed V and J ends, which lost 5 bases and 9 bases, there was a span of 16 bases. Per germline, CDR1 KGHSH and CDR2 LQKENI. CDR3 nucleotide sequence: TGTGCCAGCTCAGAAGGGCAGGGTGATAAAGCTTTCTTT. Amino acids: CASSEGQGDKAFF.

The rearrangement links TRBV21-1 to TRBJ2-4. TRBV21-1 is deemed a pseudogene. The CDR3 is 15 amino acids. CDR3 sequence reads: CASSTKGLAKNIQYF. In nucleotides, the CDR3 is TGTGCCAGCAGTACAAAGGGATTGGCCAAAAACATTCAGTACTTC.